One and the same sample provided the 9 T cell receptor beta chains below, sequenced in a study of regulatory T cells in long-lasting Graves disease. Time point of the sample: persistent/refractory GD, antithyroid drugs over 5 years with positive TRAb. PBMCs were the source of the RNA used for TCR sequencing. CDR3 regions were amplified by Arm-PCR using iRepertoire HTBI primers to build TCR beta libraries. From the multiplex PCR reads, TCRdb called clonotypes with MiXCR, one entry per CDR3 protein. The data contain hundreds of thousands of distinct CDR3 sequences, over 20% of them seen just once; the ten biggest clones take up 14%. The sequenced sample was peripheral blood mononuclear cells (PBMCs), obtained when the disease was refractory, from a patient treated with antithyroid drugs. The receptors were sampled from a female donor with Graves disease.

CDR3 residues: CASSYTGTSSGANVLTF. The DNA of the CDR3 is TGTGCCAGCAGCTACACCGGGACAAGCTCTGGGGCCAACGTCCTGACTTTC. The rearrangement uses TRBV7-3 and TRBJ2-6; tentative D call: TRBD1 (6 bases). Germline CDR1 SGHTA, CDR2 FQGTGA. The V and J ends lost 4 bases and 0 bases respectively, with 13 bases between them. CDR3 length: 17 residues. Combining the CDR3 with reference TRBV7-3 and TRBJ2-6 gives the whole variable domain GAGVSQTPSNKVTEKGKYVELRCDPISGHTALYWYRQSLGQGPEFLIYFQGTGAADDSGLPNDRFFAVRPEGSVSTLKIQRTERGDSAVYLCASSYTGTSSGANVLTFGAGSRLTVL.

V is TRBV9 and J is TRBJ2-1, with 7 bases lining up with TRBD1. Germline CDR1 reads SGDLS; CDR2 reads YYNGEE. V gave up 0 bases and J gave up 3 bases; unmatched junction bases: 6. The CDR3 totals 16 residues. The DNA for the CDR3 is TGTGCCAGCAGCGTAGCTCCAGGGGGAGTCTACAATGAGCAGTTCTTC. The encoded protein is CASSVAPGGVYNEQFF.

This clonotype was seen repeatedly, ten times or more. The V call is TRBV2, the J call TRBJ2-2; D tentatively fits TRBD1 or TRBD2 (5 bases each). CDR1 SNHLY and CDR2 FYNNEI come from the germline V gene. CDR3 length: 15 amino acids. Trimming shortened V by 4 bases and J by 2 bases, and 11 bases separated the two germline ends. CDR3 region: CASSGGDGNTGELFF. The CDR3 nucleotides are TGTGCCAGCAGTGGAGGGGATGGTAACACCGGGGAGCTGTTTTTT.

This clonotype was seen at least ten times. The rearrangement uses TRBV30 and TRBJ1-2; D is possibly TRBD1 (6 bases). Per germline, CDR1 GTSNPN and CDR2 SVGIG (reference sequence). Trimming pared 0 bases from V and 4 bases from J, leaving 9 bases between. The CDR3 contains 13 residues. CDR3 region: CAWSVQGGYGYTF. The CDR3, as DNA: TGTGCCTGGAGTGTACAAGGGGGCTATGGCTACACCTTC.

This clonotype was seen ten or more times. The CDR3 DNA reads as TGCAGTGCCTTCTACCTAGGACAGGGAAGCAATCAGCCCCAGCATTTT. Protein sequence: CSAFYLGQGSNQPQHF. The chain joins TRBV20-1 to TRBJ1-5; 8 nucleotides align to TRBD1. Trimming removed 6 bases from V and 1 base from J; junction bases left unmatched: 11. The CDR3 covers 16 residues. Germline-derived CDR1 and CDR2 are DFQATT and SNEGSKA (reference sequence).

This clonotype occurred many times. This chain links TRBV13 with TRBJ2-5, with TRBD1 as a possible D gene (6 bases). CDR1 PRHDT and CDR2 FYEKMQ come from the germline V gene (reference sequence). This CDR3 is 14 amino acids long. Trimming shortened V by 1 base and J by 4 bases, and 10 bases separated the two germline ends. Written as DNA, the CDR3 is TGTGCCAGCAGCTTAGAACAGGACAGAGAGACCCAGTACTTC. This codes for CASSLEQDRETQYF.

The CDR3 coding sequence is TGTGCCAGCAGCTTAGTCAGGGCTAGCGCTTCCCGGGGAGAGACCCAGTACTTC. Protein: CASSLVRASASRGETQYF. The V and J genes are TRBV11-2 and TRBJ2-5, with D perhaps matching TRBD2 (6 bases). The CDR3 length is 18 residues. Germline V CDR1 and CDR2: SGHAT, FQNNGV. Trimming took 1 base from V and 4 from J, leaving 22 bases between them.

The table lists this clonotype with many counts. This chain links TRBV6-1 with TRBJ1-2; 8 bases fit TRBD1. The CDR3 runs to 12 residues. V gave up 6 bases and J gave up 6 bases; unmatched junction bases: 3. Germline V gene sequence: CDR1 MNHNS, CDR2 SASEGT. CDR3 bases: TGTGCCAGCAGAGACAGGGGACATGGCTACACCTTC. Amino acid sequence: CASRDRGHGYTF.

This clonotype was observed at least ten times. The rearrangement joins TRBV30 to TRBJ1-5; 9 bases map to TRBD1. Per germline, CDR1 GTSNPN and CDR2 SVGIG (reference sequence). This CDR3 comprises 14 residues. V was pared by 2 bases and J by 6 bases, with 5 bases of the junction left unmatched. The CDR3 DNA reads TGTGCCTGGAGTTCCGGGACAGGGACTCAGCCCCAGCATTTT. Its translation: CAWSSGTGTQPQHF.